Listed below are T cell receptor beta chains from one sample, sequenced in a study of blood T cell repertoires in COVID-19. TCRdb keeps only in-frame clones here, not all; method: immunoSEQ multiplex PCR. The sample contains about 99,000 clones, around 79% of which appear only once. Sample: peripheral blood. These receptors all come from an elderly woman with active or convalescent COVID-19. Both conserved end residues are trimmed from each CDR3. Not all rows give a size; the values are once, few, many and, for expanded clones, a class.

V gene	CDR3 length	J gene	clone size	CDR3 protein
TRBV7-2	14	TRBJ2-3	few	ASSYVGTGPSDTQY
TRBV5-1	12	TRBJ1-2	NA	ASSPGLSGYGYT
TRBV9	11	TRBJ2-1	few	ASSARGSFEQF
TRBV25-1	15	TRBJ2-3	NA	ASSDRIAGVGTDTQY
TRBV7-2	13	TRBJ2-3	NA	ASSLSGSDTDTQY
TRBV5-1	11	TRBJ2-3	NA	ASTSGSEDTQY
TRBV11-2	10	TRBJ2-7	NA	ASSLGLYEQY
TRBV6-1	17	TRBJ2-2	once	ASSELLAGGPVYTGELF
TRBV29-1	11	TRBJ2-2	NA	SATGTRSGELF
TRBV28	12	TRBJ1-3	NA	ASTPQGVGNTIY
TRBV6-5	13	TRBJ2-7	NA	ASSYSARSSYEQY
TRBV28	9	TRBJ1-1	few	ASRSPGVAF
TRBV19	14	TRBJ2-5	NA	ASSRRWVEYQETQY
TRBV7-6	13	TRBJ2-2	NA	ASSQAGIFTGELF
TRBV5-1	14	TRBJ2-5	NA	ASSPRTSGLQETQY
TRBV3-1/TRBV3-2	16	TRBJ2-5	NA	ASSQPLGLAGGRETQY
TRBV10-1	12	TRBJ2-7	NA	ASTLTSGAYEQY
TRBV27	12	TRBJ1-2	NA	ASSARQGPFGYT
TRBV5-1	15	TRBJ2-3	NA	ASSLAGREDEGDTQY
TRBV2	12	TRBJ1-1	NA	ASRGQTQNTEAF
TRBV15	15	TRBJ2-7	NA	ATSRYPGLAGRDEQY
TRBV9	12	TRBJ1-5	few	ASSEGGVGQPQH
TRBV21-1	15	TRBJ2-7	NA	ASSKTNDRVIPHEQY
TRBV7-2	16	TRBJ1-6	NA	ASSVRTGGTGDNSPLH
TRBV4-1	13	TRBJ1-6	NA	ASRAQGAGNSPLH
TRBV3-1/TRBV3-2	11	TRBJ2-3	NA	ASSQPGADTQY
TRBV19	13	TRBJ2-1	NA	ASSIGSGGNNEQF
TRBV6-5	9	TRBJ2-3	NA	ASRDRDTQY